The rows below give T cell receptor beta chains drawn from one sample of a study of blood T cell repertoires in COVID-19. Using immunoSEQ multiplex PCR, the repertoire was profiled, and TCRdb retains in-frame clones only, with some absent. The table has roughly 200,000 clones, roughly 80% seen once. What was sequenced was peripheral blood. These receptors were obtained from a woman older than 75 with acute or convalescent COVID-19. The CDR3 runs from the conserved cysteine through the conserved F or W. A D gene is named only where the DNA matches it firmly. Clone size is stated in some rows and not others, as once, few, many or a class when expanded.

TRBV3-1/TRBV3-2	-	few	TRBJ2-7	TGTGCCAGCAGCCAAGAACGATTCCTCGGCTACGAGCAGTACTTC	CASSQERFLGYEQYF
TRBV7-3	-	-	TRBJ1-2	TGTGCCAGCAGCTTAGGGGGGAGACATGCCGATGGCTACACCTTC	CASSLGGRHADGYTF
TRBV12-3/TRBV12-4	TRBD1	few	TRBJ2-7	TGTGCCAGCAGCCGGGACAGGGCTGGCGAGCAGTACTTC	CASSRDRAGEQYF
TRBV3-1/TRBV3-2	-	-	TRBJ2-3	TGTGCCAGCAGCCAATATGGGCGGGGCAGCACAGATACGCAGTATTTT	CASSQYGRGSTDTQYF
TRBV19	-	few	TRBJ2-1	TGTGCCAGTAGTATAGCTACCGGGAGCAACAATGAGCAGTTCTTC	CASSIATGSNNEQFF
TRBV5-1	TRBD1	-	TRBJ1-2	TGCGCCAGCAGCTCCTTCCCTGGACAGGGCTATGGCTACACCTTC	CASSSFPGQGYGYTF
TRBV7-8	-	-	TRBJ1-4	TGTGCCAGCAGCTTATTGGGGGGTGCAACTAATGAAAAACTGTTTTTT	CASSLLGGATNEKLFF
TRBV7-2	-	-	TRBJ1-6	TGTGCCAGCAGTACAACGGGGAGTTCACCCCTCCACTTT	CASSTTGSSPLHF
TRBV6-5	-	-	TRBJ2-2	TGTGCCAGCCACAGGGCGGAAACCGGGGAGCTGTTTTTT	CASHRAETGELFF
TRBV28	TRBD1	few	TRBJ1-5	TGTGCCAGCAGAACCCCCGGGACAGGGAGGCAGCCCCAGCATTTT	CASRTPGTGRQPQHF
TRBV5-1	TRBD1	few	TRBJ1-2	TGCGCCAGCAGCTCCGGGCCTTCAGGGGGCTATGGCTACACCTTC	CASSSGPSGGYGYTF
TRBV7-2	-	-	TRBJ1-6	TGTGCCAGCAGCCCGGGGGAGTCACCCCTCCACTTT	CASSPGESPLHF
TRBV7-2	-	-	TRBJ2-3	TGTGCCAGCAGCTTAGCTCTTAGCTGGGGGGGGGCCTTGTATACGCAGTATTTT	CASSLALSWGGALYTQYF
TRBV6-6	-	-	TRBJ1-1	TGTGCCAGCAGTTACCAGCGTTCCACTGAAGCTTTCTTT	CASSYQRSTEAFF
TRBV28	-	-	TRBJ2-2	TGTGCCAGCAGTCCACCCGGGGCAGGGGTCACCGGGGAGCTGTTTTTT	CASSPPGAGVTGELFF
TRBV5-1	TRBD1	few	TRBJ2-1	TGCGCCAGCAGCCTTATGCCCCCGGGACAGCTCTACAATGAGCAGTTCTTC	CASSLMPPGQLYNEQFF
TRBV11-2	TRBD2	-	TRBJ2-1	TGTGCCAGCAGTCCAGCGGGAGCACTCGATGAGCAGTTCTTC	CASSPAGALDEQFF
TRBV11-2	-	-	TRBJ2-7	TGTGCCAGCAGCTTACAGGGCCGGTACGAGCAGTACTTC	CASSLQGRYEQYF
TRBV6-1	TRBD2	-	TRBJ2-7	TGTGCCAGCAGTGAAGCGTCGAGCGGGAGGTATCAGCAGTACTTC	CASSEASSGRYQQYF
TRBV18	-	-	TRBJ1-1	TGTGCCAGCTCACCGAACAGCAACACTGAAGCTTTCTTT	CASSPNSNTEAFF
TRBV18	TRBD1	-	TRBJ1-6	TGTGCCAGCTCACGATCCTTGGGACAGGGGAATAATTCACCCCTCCACTTT	CASSRSLGQGNNSPLHF
TRBV5-1	-	-	TRBJ2-3	TGCGCCAGCAGCTTGGTAGATCTCCGCACAGATACGCAGTATTTT	CASSLVDLRTDTQYF
TRBV18	-	-	TRBJ1-1	TGTGCCAGCTCACCATCCTTAGACAGGGAAGCTTTCTTT	CASSPSLDREAFF